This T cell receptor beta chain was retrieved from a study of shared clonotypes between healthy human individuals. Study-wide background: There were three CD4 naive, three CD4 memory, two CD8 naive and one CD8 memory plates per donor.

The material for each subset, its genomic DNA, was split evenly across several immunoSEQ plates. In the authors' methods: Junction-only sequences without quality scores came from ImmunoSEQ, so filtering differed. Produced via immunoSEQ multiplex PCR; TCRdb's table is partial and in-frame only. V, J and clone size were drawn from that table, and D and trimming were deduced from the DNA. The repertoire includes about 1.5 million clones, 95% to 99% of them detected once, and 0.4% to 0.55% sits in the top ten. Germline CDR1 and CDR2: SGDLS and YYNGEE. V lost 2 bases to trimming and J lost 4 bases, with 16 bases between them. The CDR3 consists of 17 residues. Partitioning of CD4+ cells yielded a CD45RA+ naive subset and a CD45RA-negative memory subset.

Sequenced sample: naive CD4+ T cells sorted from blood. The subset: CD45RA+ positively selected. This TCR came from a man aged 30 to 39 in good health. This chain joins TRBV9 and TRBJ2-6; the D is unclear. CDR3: CASSVTGPQWGANVLTF. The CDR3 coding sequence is TGTGCCAGCAGCGTTACCGGGCCTCAGTGGGGGGCCAACGTCCTGACTTTC.